The rows below give T cell receptor beta chains drawn from one sample of a study of response to subunit inactivated influenza vaccine. TCRdb ran MiXCR on the RT-PCR reads and lists one entry per CDR3 protein. This table has hundreds of thousands of distinct CDR3 sequences, approximately 14% appearing once. The source material was PBMCs from blood, sampled approximately 12 days after vaccination. These receptors originate from a man in his fifties or sixties who received an inactivated influenza vaccine. Each CDR3 is given without its conserved first and last residue. The order of the fields is V gene, clone size, J gene, D gene, CDR3 protein. The D gene is left open where the match is weak. Size tells how often a clone was seen (once, few, many) or the class of an expanded clone, and some rows leave it out.

>TRBV29-1|.|TRBJ1-1|.
SAEGQLNTEAF
>TRBV29-1|few|TRBJ2-1|TRBD2
SVQSLASLDNEQF
>TRBV5-1|few|TRBJ2-3|TRBD1
ASSLAQGATDTQY
>TRBV15|.|TRBJ2-1|TRBD2
ATRGAASGISYNEQF
>TRBV29-1|few|TRBJ2-7|.
SVEAEGYEQY
>TRBV6-5|few|TRBJ2-7|.
ASSYGTDSYEQY
>TRBV5-1|few|TRBJ2-1|.
ASSLDIRNEQF
>TRBV15|.|TRBJ2-7|TRBD1
ATSREKGQGYYEQY
>TRBV19|few|TRBJ2-3|TRBD1
ASSHDRGSTTDTQY
>TRBV7-8|few|TRBJ2-2|TRBD2
ASSLAMGGVTGELF
>TRBV5-6|.|TRBJ2-7|.
ASSLYRPTSYEQY
>TRBV12-3/TRBV12-4|few|TRBJ2-5|TRBD2
ASSLTSGRNQETQY
>TRBV28|.|TRBJ2-1|TRBD2
ASASGGYNEQF
>TRBV27|.|TRBJ1-1|.
ASSLRSTNTEAF
>TRBV18|few|TRBJ2-7|TRBD1
ASSPRQGRHEQY
>TRBV2|few|TRBJ2-7|TRBD2
ASSHQGLAGFNYEQY
>TRBV28|few|TRBJ2-1|.
ASSLPSINEQF
>TRBV4-1|.|TRBJ2-5|.
ASSQLGGGLVYYETQY
>TRBV19|.|TRBJ2-1|.
ASSPRGEGSSYNEQF
>TRBV10-3|few|TRBJ2-3|TRBD2
AMTSGSTDTQY
>TRBV29-1|.|TRBJ1-2|TRBD1
SARTGQDHYGYT
>TRBV12-3/TRBV12-4|few|TRBJ2-1|TRBD2
ASRIAGLYAEQF
>TRBV11-2|few|TRBJ2-3|.
ASNKMGDGADTQY
>TRBV28|few|TRBJ2-3|TRBD1
ASSSLGQGTDTQY
>TRBV9|.|TRBJ2-3|.
ASSVVGGGTDTQY
>TRBV2|.|TRBJ1-1|.
ASSVYTEAF
>TRBV5-1|.|TRBJ1-2|.
ASSWGQPSLGYT
>TRBV14|few|TRBJ2-7|.
ASSQEGRTIYEQY
>TRBV3-1|.|TRBJ2-5|.
ASSQDLASRQETQY
>TRBV12-3/TRBV12-4|.|TRBJ1-3|TRBD1
ASRNGQGSSGNTIY
>TRBV10-3|few|TRBJ2-5|.
AISESKGSETQY
>TRBV29-1|.|TRBJ1-1|.
SVVSTPGAF
>TRBV5-6|.|TRBJ2-1|TRBD1
ASRRDRGTYNEQF
>TRBV7-9|once|TRBJ2-7|.
ASSSGGAIEQY
>TRBV20-1|many|TRBJ2-6|.
SARRYLSGANVLT
>TRBV5-1|many|TRBJ2-2|.
ASKSDAITGELF
>TRBV28|few|TRBJ1-1|TRBD1
ASSLRQGIGEAF
>TRBV15|.|TRBJ2-4|.
ATSRDKGFRSNIQY
>TRBV20-1|few|TRBJ1-2|.
SATGTGGYT
>TRBV4-1|many|TRBJ2-7|.
ASSQAGGLPYEQY
>TRBV15|.|TRBJ2-7|.
ATSRTTDSYEQY
>TRBV7-2|few|TRBJ2-7|TRBD1
ASSLWGQRFYEQY
>TRBV6-1|.|TRBJ2-1|TRBD2
ASGKGTSGTLFSYNEQF
>TRBV10-3|.|TRBJ2-7|TRBD2
AISDRSGGVSEQY
>TRBV20-1|few|TRBJ2-1|.
SVIFSAGSYNEQF
>TRBV4-2|.|TRBJ2-7|TRBD2
ASSQALPTSGGYEQY
>TRBV18|.|TRBJ1-1|.
ASSSGRGGSEAF
>TRBV6-1|many|TRBJ1-4|TRBD1
ASSRDRGDEKLF
>TRBV2|few|TRBJ1-4|.
ASKLQGSNEKLF
>TRBV14|few|TRBJ2-2|.
ASSQDLWQGHTGELF
>TRBV12-3/TRBV12-4|few|TRBJ2-7|TRBD1
ASSLSTGRPGEQY